A selection of T cell receptor beta chains follows, all from one sample in a study of STAT5B mutations in CD4+ large granular lymphocyte leukemia. Produced via immunoSEQ multiplex PCR; TCRdb's table is partial and in-frame only. The sample yields around 48,000 clones, 60% to 75% seen once. Specimen: CD4+ T cells from blood buffy coats. The receptors come from a human donor in good health. Both conserved end residues are part of each CDR3. D genes are given only for firm matches. Not all rows give a size; the values are once, few, many and, for expanded clones, a class.

CDR3aa: CASKGQGLKLFF
CDR3nt: TGTGCCAGTAAGGGCCAGGGGCTGAAACTGTTTTTT
v_gene: TRBV19
d_gene: -
len: 12
abundance: few
j_gene: TRBJ1-4

CDR3aa: CASSLGWTSGNTIYF
CDR3nt: TGCGCCAGCAGCTTGGGGTGGACGTCAGGAAACACCATATATTTT
v_gene: TRBV5-1
d_gene: -
len: 15
abundance: -
j_gene: TRBJ1-3

CDR3aa: CASSAGQGGSYNEQFF
CDR3nt: TGTGCCAGCAGTGCTGGACAGGGTGGTTCCTACAATGAGCAGTTCTTC
v_gene: TRBV6-1
d_gene: TRBD1
len: 16
abundance: -
j_gene: TRBJ2-1

CDR3aa: CASTGSLAEKLFF
CDR3nt: TGTGCCAGCACGGGGAGTCTAGCTGAAAAACTGTTTTTT
v_gene: TRBV6-1
d_gene: -
len: 13
abundance: -
j_gene: TRBJ1-4

CDR3aa: CASSLAPTGPDETQYF
CDR3nt: TGTGCCAGCAGCTTAGCCCCGACGGGGCCCGATGAGACCCAGTACTTC
v_gene: TRBV7-6
d_gene: -
len: 16
abundance: -
j_gene: TRBJ2-5

CDR3aa: CASLIGSSPNTEAFF
CDR3nt: TGTGCCAGCTTAATTGGCAGCTCCCCGAACACTGAAGCTTTCTTT
v_gene: TRBV2
d_gene: -
len: 15
abundance: -
j_gene: TRBJ1-1

CDR3aa: CASSPSDRGDGYTF
CDR3nt: TGCGCCAGCAGCCCCTCGGACAGAGGGGATGGCTACACCTTC
v_gene: TRBV5-1
d_gene: -
len: 14
abundance: -
j_gene: TRBJ1-2

CDR3aa: CASRLGTGALNTGELFF
CDR3nt: TGTGCCAGTAGGCTCGGGACAGGGGCGTTGAACACCGGGGAGCTGTTTTTT
v_gene: TRBV19
d_gene: TRBD1
len: 17
abundance: few
j_gene: TRBJ2-2

CDR3aa: CASSLGLGGSYNEQFF
CDR3nt: TGTGCCAGCAGTCTAGGACTAGGGGGATCCTACAATGAGCAGTTCTTC
v_gene: TRBV2
d_gene: -
len: 16
abundance: -
j_gene: TRBJ2-1

CDR3aa: CASSSRQGSSPLHF
CDR3nt: TGTGCCAGCAGCTCCAGACAGGGAAGCTCACCCCTCCACTTT
v_gene: TRBV7-2
d_gene: TRBD1
len: 14
abundance: once
j_gene: TRBJ1-6

CDR3aa: CASSDPGGQNSYEQYF
CDR3nt: TGCGCCAGCAGTGACCCAGGGGGACAGAATTCCTACGAGCAGTACTTC
v_gene: TRBV10-2
d_gene: TRBD1
len: 16
abundance: -
j_gene: TRBJ2-7

CDR3aa: CASSGEGGQQFF
CDR3nt: TGTGCCAGCAGCGGGGAGGGGGGACAGCAGTTCTTC
v_gene: TRBV2
d_gene: -
len: 12
abundance: -
j_gene: TRBJ2-1

CDR3aa: CASSEQGSTQETQYF
CDR3nt: TGTGCCAGCAGTGAACAGGGATCTACGCAAGAGACCCAGTACTTC
v_gene: TRBV6-1
d_gene: -
len: 15
abundance: once
j_gene: TRBJ2-5

CDR3aa: CASSVDVGDGYTF
CDR3nt: TGTGCCAGCAGCGTAGATGTGGGGGATGGCTACACCTTC
v_gene: TRBV9
d_gene: -
len: 13
abundance: -
j_gene: TRBJ1-2

CDR3aa: CASSLWSDNQPQHF
CDR3nt: TGTGCCAGCAGTTTGTGGTCGGACAATCAGCCCCAGCATTTT
v_gene: TRBV5-6
d_gene: -
len: 14
abundance: once
j_gene: TRBJ1-5

CDR3aa: CASSLQSSNEQFF
CDR3nt: TGTGCCAGCAGCTTACAGTCGAGCAATGAGCAGTTCTTC
v_gene: TRBV7-2
d_gene: -
len: 13
abundance: -
j_gene: TRBJ2-1